The source of this T cell receptor beta chain is a study of shared clonotypes between healthy human individuals. This clone was observed once. Clones were read by immunoSEQ multiplex PCR, and TCRdb kept only the in-frame ones, dropping some. The sample holds some 2,000,000 clones, under 97% seen once. V lost 5 bases and J lost 0, with 13 bases in between. The CDR3 is 15 amino acids. Germline loops: CDR1 SGHTA, CDR2 FQGNSA. The rearrangement uses TRBV7-2 and TRBJ1-1; D not resolved. This receptor was obtained from a man aged 18 to 30 in good health. The sequenced material came from naive CD4+ T cells sorted from blood. Subset reported: CD45RA+ positively selected. The CDR3 DNA reads TGTGCCAGCAGCGCAACAGCGCACATGAACACTGAAGCTTTCTTT. Protein sequence: CASSATAHMNTEAFF.